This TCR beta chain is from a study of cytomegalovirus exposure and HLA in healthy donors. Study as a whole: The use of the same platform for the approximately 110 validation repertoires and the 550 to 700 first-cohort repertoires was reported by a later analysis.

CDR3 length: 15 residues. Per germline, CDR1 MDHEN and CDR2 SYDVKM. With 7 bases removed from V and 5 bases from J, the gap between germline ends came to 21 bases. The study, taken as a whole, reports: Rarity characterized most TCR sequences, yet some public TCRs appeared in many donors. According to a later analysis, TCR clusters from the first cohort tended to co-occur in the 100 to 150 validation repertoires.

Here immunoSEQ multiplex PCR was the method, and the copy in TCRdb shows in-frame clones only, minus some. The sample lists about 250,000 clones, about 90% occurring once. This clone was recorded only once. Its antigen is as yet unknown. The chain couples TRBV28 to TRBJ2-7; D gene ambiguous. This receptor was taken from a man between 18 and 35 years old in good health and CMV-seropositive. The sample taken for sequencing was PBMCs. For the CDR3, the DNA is TGTGCCAGCAACGAGAGTCCAGGTACCCCCCACGAGCAGTACTTC. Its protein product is CASNESPGTPHEQYF.